This T cell receptor (beta chain) comes out of a study of blood T cell repertoires in COVID-19. At the level of the study: Sites in the United States, Italy and Spain provided acute and convalescent COVID-19 samples.

All enrollees were about 18 to 100 years old and from approximately 24 US areas. In assigning cohorts, the study relied on participant-reported clinical history. Two negative PCRs, clearance, or symptom resolution characterized the recovered Cohort 3 donors. Assay used: immunoSEQ multiplex PCR; TCRdb lists only in-frame clones, some missing. The table shows 250,000 to 350,000 clones, with more than 75% occurring only once. The sequenced sample was PBMCs or T cells enriched from blood (not recorded which). This TCR came from a man aged 55 to 70 who had recovered from COVID-19.

This chain's CDR3 is CARRRLDQETQYF. DNA of the CDR3: TGTGCCAGAAGAAGACTAGACCAAGAGACCCAGTACTTC. The chain links TRBV2 to TRBJ2-5, with D possibly matching TRBD2 (6 bases). V shed 9 bases and J shed 0 bases, with 11 bases lying between them. The length of the CDR3 is 13 residues. CDR1 SNHLY and CDR2 FYNNEI come from the germline V gene.